This TCR beta chain stems from a study of T cells in localized non-small cell lung cancer. Notes on the study in general: The highest T cell clonality was in uninvolved adjacent lung, above tumor.

As to this clone: What it binds is not known.

The repertoire was sequenced with immunoSEQ multiplex PCR; TCRdb's copy has only in-frame clones and lacks some. The repertoire holds approximately 140,000 clones, with approximately 88% as singletons. Germline values: CDR1 SNHLY, CDR2 FYNNEI. V gave up 10 bases and J gave up 4 bases, with 16 bases separating them. The CDR3 spans 13 residues. The sample in question was peripheral blood, obtained before any cancer treatment. This chain links TRBV2 with TRBJ1-2; D not resolved. The receptor was derived from a female donor of 60 years or more with stage I lung adenocarcinoma. Written as DNA, the CDR3 is TGTGCCAACAAACTAGGGATACCCTATGGCTACACCTTC. Encoded protein: CANKLGIPYGYTF.